This TCR beta chain was documented in a study of response to subunit inactivated influenza vaccine. Overall study findings and caveats: Seasonal influenza vaccination, on each occasion, was suggested by the authors to recruit few new T cells.

MiXCR was run by TCRdb on the RT-PCR reads, yielding one entry per CDR3 protein. The sample contains 650,000 to 700,000 distinct CDR3 sequences, about a sixth of which appear only once. At least ten counts were recorded for this clonotype. The antigen is undetermined. CDR3 length: 16 residues. Germline V gene sequence: CDR1 SGHTA, CDR2 FQGNSA. Losses at the gene ends were 5 bases for V and 0 bases for J; bases not matched to a gene: 7. The source is a man aged 50 or older who received an inactivated influenza vaccine. The chain recombines TRBV7-2 with TRBJ2-1; 7 nucleotides line up with TRBD2. Sequencing was performed on PBMCs from blood, taken approximately 12 days after vaccination. The CDR3 protein is CASSLGRGDSYNEQFF. The CDR3 DNA reads TGTGCCAGCAGCCTCGGCCGGGGGGACTCCTACAATGAGCAGTTCTTC.